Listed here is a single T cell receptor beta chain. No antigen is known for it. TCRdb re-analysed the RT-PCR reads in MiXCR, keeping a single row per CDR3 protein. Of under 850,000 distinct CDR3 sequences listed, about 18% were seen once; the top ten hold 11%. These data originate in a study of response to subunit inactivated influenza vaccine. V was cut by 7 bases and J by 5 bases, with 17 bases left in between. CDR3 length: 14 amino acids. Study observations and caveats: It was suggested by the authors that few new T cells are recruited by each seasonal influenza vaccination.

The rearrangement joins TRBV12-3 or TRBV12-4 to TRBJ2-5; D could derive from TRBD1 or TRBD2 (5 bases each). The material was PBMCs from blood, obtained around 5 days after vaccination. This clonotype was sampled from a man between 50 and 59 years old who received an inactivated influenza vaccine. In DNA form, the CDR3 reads TGTGCCAGCAACACCAGGGTAGAGGGGGAGACCCAGTACTTC. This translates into CASNTRVEGETQYF.